The 5 T cell receptor beta chains below were found in one sample sequenced in a study of blood T cell repertoires in COVID-19. The protocol was immunoSEQ multiplex PCR, while the TCRdb copy is restricted to in-frame clones and leaves out a portion. The sample has approximately 240,000 clones; 75% to 90% are singletons. Source material: peripheral blood. The source is a woman in her thirties who had recovered from COVID-19.

The chain is built from TRBV14 and TRBJ2-5; possible D gene TRBD2, 6 bases. The CDR3 sequence is 16 residues long. From germline, CDR1 is SGHDN and CDR2 FVKESK. Trimming stripped 4 bases from V and 5 bases from J, with 20 bases between. For the CDR3, the DNA is TGTGCCAGCAGCCCCTTGGCGGGGCGTGTTTTGGAGACCCAGTACTTC. Encoded protein: CASSPLAGRVLETQYF. The complete variable domain, with remaining parts taken from reference TRBV14 and TRBJ2-5, reads EAGVTQFPSHSVIEKGQTVTLRCDPISGHDNLYWYRRVMGKEIKFLLHFVKESKQDESGMPNNRFLAERTGGTYSTLKVQPAELEDSGVYFCASSPLAGRVLETQYFGPGTRLLVL.

The gene calls are TRBV15 and TRBJ1-5, with D tentatively TRBD1 (6 bases). Germline loops: CDR1 LNHNV, CDR2 YYDKDF (reference sequence). The CDR3 is 18 amino acids. Trimming stripped 2 bases from V and 2 bases from J, with 19 bases between. The CDR3 nucleotides read TGTGCCACCAGCAGACCCCCGGCGGGGGCCCTCGGCAATCAGCCCCAGCATTTT. Translation gives CATSRPPAGALGNQPQHF.

V gene TRBV11-2 combines with J gene TRBJ2-3; no reliable D call. The CDR3 length is 14 residues. The V gene's germline CDR1 is SGHAT and CDR2 FQNNGV. Trimming left V 5 bases short and J 2 bases short, with 11 bases between. The CDR3 nucleotides read TGTGCCAGCAGCCCGCTTGGGCCCACAGATACGCAGTATTTT. This sequence encodes CASSPLGPTDTQYF.

This sequence joins TRBV2 and TRBJ2-1, with 10 bases matching TRBD1. Germline CDR1 and CDR2: SNHLY and FYNNEI. J lost 3 bases, V lost 7 bases, and 3 bases had no gene match. The CDR3 is 14 amino acids. Written as DNA, the CDR3 is TGTGCCAGCAAGCGGACAGGGGGCTACAATGAGCAGTTCTTC. Its translation is CASKRTGGYNEQFF.

This chain uses TRBV9 with TRBJ2-3, with 8 bases matching TRBD2. The CDR3 totals 13 residues. V trimming: 7 bases; J trimming: 0 bases; junction bases outside the gene matches: 1. The germline CDR1 and CDR2 sequences are SGDLS and YYNGEE. CDR3 nucleotides: TGTGCCAGCGCTAGCGGGAGCACAGATACGCAGTATTTT. Translation gives CASASGSTDTQYF.